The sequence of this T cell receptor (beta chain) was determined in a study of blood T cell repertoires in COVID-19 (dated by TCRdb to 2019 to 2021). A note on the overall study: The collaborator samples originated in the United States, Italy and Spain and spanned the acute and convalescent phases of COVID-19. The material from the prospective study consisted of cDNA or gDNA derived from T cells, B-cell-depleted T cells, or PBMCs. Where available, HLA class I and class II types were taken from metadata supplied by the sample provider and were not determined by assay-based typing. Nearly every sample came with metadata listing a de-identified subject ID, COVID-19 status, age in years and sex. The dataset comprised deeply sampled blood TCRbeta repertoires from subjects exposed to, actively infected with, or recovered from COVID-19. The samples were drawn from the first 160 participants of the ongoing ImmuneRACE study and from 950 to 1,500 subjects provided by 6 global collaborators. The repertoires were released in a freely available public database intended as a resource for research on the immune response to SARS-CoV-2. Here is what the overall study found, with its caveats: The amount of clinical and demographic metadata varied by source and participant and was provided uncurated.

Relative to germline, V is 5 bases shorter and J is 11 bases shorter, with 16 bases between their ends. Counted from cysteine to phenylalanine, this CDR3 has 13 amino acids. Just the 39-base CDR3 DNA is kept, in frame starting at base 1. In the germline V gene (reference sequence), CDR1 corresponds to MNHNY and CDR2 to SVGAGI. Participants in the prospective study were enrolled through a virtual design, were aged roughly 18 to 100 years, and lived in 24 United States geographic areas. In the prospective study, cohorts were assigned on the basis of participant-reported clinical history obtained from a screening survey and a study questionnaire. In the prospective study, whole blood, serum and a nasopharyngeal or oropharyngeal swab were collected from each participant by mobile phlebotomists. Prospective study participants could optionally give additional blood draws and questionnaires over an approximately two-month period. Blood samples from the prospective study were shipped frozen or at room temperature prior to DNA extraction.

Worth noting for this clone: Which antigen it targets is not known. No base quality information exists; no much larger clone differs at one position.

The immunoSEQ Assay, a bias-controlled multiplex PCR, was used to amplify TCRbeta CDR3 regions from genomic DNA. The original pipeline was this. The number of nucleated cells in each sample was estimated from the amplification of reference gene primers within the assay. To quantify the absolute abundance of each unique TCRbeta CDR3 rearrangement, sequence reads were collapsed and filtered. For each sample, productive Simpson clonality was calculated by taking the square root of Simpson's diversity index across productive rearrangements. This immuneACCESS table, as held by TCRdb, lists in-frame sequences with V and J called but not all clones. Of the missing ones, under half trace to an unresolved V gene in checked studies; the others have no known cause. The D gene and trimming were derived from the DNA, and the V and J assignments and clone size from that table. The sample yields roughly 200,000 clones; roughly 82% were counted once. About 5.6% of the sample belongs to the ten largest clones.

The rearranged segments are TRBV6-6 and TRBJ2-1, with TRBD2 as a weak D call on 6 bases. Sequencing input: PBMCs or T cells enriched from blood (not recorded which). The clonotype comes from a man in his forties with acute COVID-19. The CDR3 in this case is CASSPMTSLKQFF. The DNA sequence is TGTGCCAGCAGTCCTATGACTAGTCTGAAGCAGTTCTTC.